This entry lists 16 T cell receptor beta chains sequenced from one sample in a study of blood T cell repertoires in COVID-19. Assay used: immunoSEQ multiplex PCR; TCRdb lists only in-frame clones, some missing. The table includes 110,000 or so clones, around 90% detected once. Sequenced input: peripheral blood. Every receptor here comes from a woman aged 50 to 60 with acute or convalescent COVID-19.

This clone has a handful of counts. This chain links TRBV7-9 with TRBJ2-7, with 10 bases aligning to TRBD1. The CDR3 totals 15 residues. Per germline, CDR1 SEHNR and CDR2 FQNEAQ (reference sequence). V shed 5 bases and J 7 bases; nucleotides not matched to a gene: 11. The CDR3 region is CASSPGTGASSEQYF. The CDR3 nucleotides are TGTGCCAGCAGCCCCGGGACAGGGGCTTCGAGTGAGCAGTACTTC.

CDR3 coding DNA: TGTGCCAGTAGTATAGGCCAGGGGCCGTGGAGTGAGCAGTTCTTC. This gives the protein CASSIGQGPWSEQFF. V usage is TRBV19 and J usage is TRBJ2-1; TRBD1 is a possible D gene (6 bases). Germline V gene sequence: CDR1 LNHDA, CDR2 SQIVND (reference sequence). The germline V and J ends were trimmed by 1 base and 9 bases, with 16 bases remaining between them. The CDR3 is made up of 15 amino acids.

This chain uses TRBV4-1 with TRBJ2-1; TRBD2 aligns across 13 bases. Trimming took 4 bases from V and 5 from J; bases not matched to a gene: 8. The V gene's germline CDR1 is MGHRA and CDR2 YSYEKL. The CDR3 is 17 amino acids. CDR3 coding DNA: TGCGCCAGCAGCCTCGTCGGACTAGCGGGAGACAACAATGAGCAGTTCTTC. Translating it yields CASSLVGLAGDNNEQFF.

The chain is built from TRBV9 and TRBJ2-1; TRBD2 agrees at 8 bases. The junction had 12 bases not matched to a gene; V was cut back by 4 bases and J by 3 bases. CDR3 length equals 17 residues. The germline V gene encodes CDR1 SGDLS and CDR2 YYNGEE. CDR3 sequence (DNA): TGTGCCAGCAGCTCCCGAATGGTTAGCGGGGTCTACAATGAGCAGTTCTTC. Protein: CASSSRMVSGVYNEQFF.

J is TRBJ1-5 and V is TRBV7-6; D remains unclear. This CDR3 spans 16 amino acids. CDR1 is SGHVS and CDR2 is FNYEAQ in the germline V gene. The V end was cut by 0 bases, the J end by 4 bases, with 13 bases between. CDR3 sequence: CASSLAEGTANQPQHF. CDR3 nucleotides: TGTGCCAGCAGCTTAGCGGAAGGAACAGCAAATCAGCCCCAGCATTTT.

This chain joins TRBV4-1 and TRBJ1-1, with D perhaps TRBD1 (6 bases). This CDR3 is 14 amino acids long. Trimming stripped 1 base from V and 5 bases from J, with 11 bases between. CDR1 and CDR2 (germline): MGHRA, YSYEKL. The CDR3 spells CASSQGTGSTEAFF. CDR3 in DNA: TGCGCCAGCAGCCAAGGTACAGGGAGTACTGAAGCTTTCTTT.

The chain is built from TRBV6-6 and TRBJ1-1, with 9 nucleotides matching TRBD1. Germline CDR1 is MNHNY and CDR2 is SVGAGI (reference sequence). The V gene end was trimmed by 6 bases and the J gene end by 4 bases; junction bases not matched to a gene: 6. This CDR3 comprises 14 residues. The DNA of the CDR3 is TGTGCCAGCAGCCCGACAGGGGGTTCCACTGAAGCTTTCTTT. It is translated as CASSPTGGSTEAFF.

There are a few counts of this clone. This CDR3 is CASSVSQHHEQFF. CDR3 nucleotides: TGTGCCAGCAGCGTATCCCAACACCATGAGCAGTTCTTC. The V call is TRBV9, the J call TRBJ2-1; unclear D gene. Trimming left V 1 base short and J 8 bases short, with 10 bases between. There are 13 residues in the CDR3. The V gene's germline CDR1 is SGDLS and CDR2 YYNGEE.

The J gene is TRBJ1-3, the V gene TRBV2; D may be TRBD1 (5 bases). The CDR3 totals 15 residues. The germline CDR1 and CDR2 sequences are SNHLY and FYNNEI. Trimming pared 7 bases from V and 4 bases from J, leaving 17 bases between. The CDR3 loop is CASTTLTVVGNTIYF. The DNA of the CDR3 is TGTGCCAGCACGACATTGACAGTCGTCGGAAACACCATATATTTT.

This chain uses TRBV10-1 with TRBJ2-2, with 10 bases lining up with TRBD1. Germline loops: CDR1 WNHNN, CDR2 SYGVQD (reference sequence). Germline trimming cut 5 bases from V and 6 bases from J; bases unmatched to any gene: 6. CDR3 length: 15 amino acids. CDR3 protein: CASSPGQGIAGELFF. In DNA, the CDR3 is TGCGCCAGCAGTCCGGGACAGGGGATCGCCGGGGAGCTGTTTTTT.

Written as DNA, the CDR3 is TGTGCCAGCAGTGAACTCCGGTCGGCCGGGGAGCTGTTTTTT. This encodes CASSELRSAGELFF. The genes are TRBV2 and TRBJ2-2; D unresolved. V dropped 2 bases and J dropped 6 bases, with 10 bases sitting between them. CDR1 is SNHLY, CDR2 FYNNEI, per germline. The CDR3 loop spans 14 amino acids.

This clone was observed a single time. V gene TRBV19 combines with J gene TRBJ1-2; D remains ambiguous. Trimming took off 5 bases at V and 4 bases at J, with 8 bases between the two ends. The CDR3 contains 12 residues. Germline values: CDR1 LNHDA, CDR2 SQIVND (reference sequence). The CDR3 DNA reads TGTGCCAGTAGTGCGTACCTCTATGGCTACACCTTC. Translation: CASSAYLYGYTF. Full variable domain (missing parts from reference TRBV19 and TRBJ1-2): DGGITQSPKYLFRKEGQNVTLSCEQNLNHDAMYWYRQDPGQGLRLIYYSQIVNDFQKGDIAEGYSVSREKKESFPLTVTSAQKNPTAFYLCASSAYLYGYTFGSGTRLTVV.

This clone was detected once. The chain couples TRBV7-3 to TRBJ2-3; TRBD2 is a possible D gene (6 bases). Germline V gene data show CDR1 as SGHTA and CDR2 as FQGTGA. The CDR3 spans 14 residues. V gave up 5 bases and J gave up 0 bases, with 9 bases separating them. The CDR3 DNA follows: TGTGCCAGCAGCCCCGGGACTAGCACAGATACGCAGTATTTT. Protein product: CASSPGTSTDTQYF.

The chain employs TRBV5-4 and TRBJ1-2; TRBD1 might be the D (6 bases). Trimming removed 0 bases from V and 8 bases from J, with 20 bases in between. This CDR3 contains 16 residues. Germline CDR1 SGHNT, CDR2 YYREEE (reference sequence). CDR3: CASSLVEARGARGYTF. DNA of the CDR3: TGTGCCAGCAGCTTGGTAGAGGCCAGGGGAGCCCGGGGCTACACCTTC.

The chain combines TRBV24-1 with TRBJ2-1; D may be TRBD2 (5 bases). Trimming took off 4 bases at V and 0 bases at J, with 12 bases between the two ends. The CDR3 has 16 amino acids. Germline V gene data show CDR1 as KGHDR and CDR2 as SFDVKD. CDR3 loop: CATSDPGLSSYNEQFF. Here the CDR3 DNA reads TGTGCCACCAGTGACCCCGGACTCAGCTCCTACAATGAGCAGTTCTTC.

The chain has TRBV24-1 and TRBJ2-5, with TRBD1 identical over 8 bases. Germline V CDR1 and CDR2: KGHDR, SFDVKD. This CDR3 region has 15 residues. V was clipped by 6 bases and J by 2 bases; unmatched bases: 7. The CDR3 reads CATSKVQGAQETQYF. The CDR3 nucleotides read TGTGCCACCAGTAAAGTCCAGGGGGCTCAAGAGACCCAGTACTTC.